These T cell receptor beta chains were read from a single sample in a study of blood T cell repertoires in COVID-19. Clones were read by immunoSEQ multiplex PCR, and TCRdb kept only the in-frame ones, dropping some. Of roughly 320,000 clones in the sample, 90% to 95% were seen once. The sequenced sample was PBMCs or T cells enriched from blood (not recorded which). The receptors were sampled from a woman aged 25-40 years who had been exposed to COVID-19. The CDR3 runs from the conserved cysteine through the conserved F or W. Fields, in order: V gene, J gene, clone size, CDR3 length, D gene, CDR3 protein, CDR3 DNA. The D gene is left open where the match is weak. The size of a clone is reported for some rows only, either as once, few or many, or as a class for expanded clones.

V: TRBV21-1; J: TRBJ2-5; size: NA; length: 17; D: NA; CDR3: CASSLRTGNGRQETQYF; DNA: TGTGCCAGCAGCCTGAGGACAGGGAACGGCCGTCAAGAGACCCAGTACTTC
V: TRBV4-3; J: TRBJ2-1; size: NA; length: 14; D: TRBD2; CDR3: CASSQRDYDNEQFF; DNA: TGCGCCAGCAGCCAACGGGACTATGACAATGAGCAGTTCTTC
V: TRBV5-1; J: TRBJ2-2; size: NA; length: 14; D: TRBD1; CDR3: CASEQGSNTGELFF; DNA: TGCGCCAGCGAACAGGGGTCGAACACCGGGGAGCTGTTTTTT
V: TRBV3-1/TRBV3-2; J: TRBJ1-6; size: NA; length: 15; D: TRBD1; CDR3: CASGDTGGWNSPLHF; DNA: TGTGCCAGCGGGGACACAGGGGGCTGGAATTCACCCCTCCACTTT
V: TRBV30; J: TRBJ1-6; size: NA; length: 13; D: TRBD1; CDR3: CAWNIGTGRTLHF; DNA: TGTGCCTGGAATATTGGGACAGGGCGAACCCTCCACTTT
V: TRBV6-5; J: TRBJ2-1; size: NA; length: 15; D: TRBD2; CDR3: CASSLRQLAGGTQFF; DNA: TGTGCCAGCAGTTTACGGCAACTAGCGGGGGGAACCCAGTTCTTC
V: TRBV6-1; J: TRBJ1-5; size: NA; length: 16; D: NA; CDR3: CASSEVRDTSNQPQHF; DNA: TGTGCCAGCAGTGAAGTCCGGGACACAAGCAATCAGCCCCAGCATTTT
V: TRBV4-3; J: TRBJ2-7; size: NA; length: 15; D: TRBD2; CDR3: CASSQDLGRVYEQYF; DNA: TGCGCCAGCAGCCAAGATCTGGGGAGGGTCTACGAGCAGTACTTC
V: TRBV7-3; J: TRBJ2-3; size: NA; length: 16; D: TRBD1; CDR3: CASSRDRGLGTDTQYF; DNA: TGTGCCAGCAGTCGGGACAGGGGGCTGGGCACAGATACGCAGTATTTT
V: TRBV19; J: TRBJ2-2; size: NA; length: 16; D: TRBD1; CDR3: CASKKGQGARDGELFF; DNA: TGTGCCAGTAAGAAGGGACAGGGGGCGCGCGACGGGGAGCTGTTTTTT
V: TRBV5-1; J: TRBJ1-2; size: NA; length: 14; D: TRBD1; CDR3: CASSSRTGEYGYTF; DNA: TGCGCCAGCAGCTCAAGGACAGGCGAGTATGGCTACACCTTC
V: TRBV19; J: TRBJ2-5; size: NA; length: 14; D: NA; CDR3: CASSSSDRWETQYF; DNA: TGTGCCAGTAGTAGTTCGGACAGATGGGAGACCCAGTACTTC
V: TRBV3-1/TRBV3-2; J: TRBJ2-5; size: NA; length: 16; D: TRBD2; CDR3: CASSYRLAGGGETQYF; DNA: TGTGCCAGCAGCTACAGACTAGCGGGGGGTGGAGAGACCCAGTACTTC
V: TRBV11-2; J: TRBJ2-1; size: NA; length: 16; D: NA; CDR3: CASSLGGNLRHNEQFF; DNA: TGTGCCAGCAGCTTAGGCGGGAATCTAAGACACAATGAGCAGTTCTTC
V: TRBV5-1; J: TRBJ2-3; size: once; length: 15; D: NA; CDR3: CASSIGQISTDTQYF; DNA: TGCGCCAGCAGCATAGGACAGATTAGCACAGATACGCAGTATTTT
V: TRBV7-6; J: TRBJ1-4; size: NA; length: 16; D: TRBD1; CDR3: CASSLGQGPLDEKLFF; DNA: TGTGCCAGCAGCTTGGGACAGGGGCCCCTCGATGAAAAACTGTTTTTT
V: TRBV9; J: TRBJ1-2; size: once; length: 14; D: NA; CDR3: CASRWQFSAGGYTF; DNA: TGTGCCAGCAGGTGGCAGTTTTCCGCAGGGGGCTACACCTTC
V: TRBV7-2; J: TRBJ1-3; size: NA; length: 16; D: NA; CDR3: CASSLMYYRSGNTIYF; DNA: TGTGCCAGCAGCTTAATGTATTACAGGTCCGGAAACACCATATATTTT
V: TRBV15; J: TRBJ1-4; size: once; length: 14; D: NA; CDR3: CATSRRGSNEKLFF; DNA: TGTGCCACCAGCAGAAGAGGTAGTAATGAAAAACTGTTTTTT
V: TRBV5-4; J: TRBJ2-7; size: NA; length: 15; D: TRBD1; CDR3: CASSASGTARNEQYF; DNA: TGTGCCAGCAGCGCGTCCGGGACAGCCCGAAACGAGCAGTACTTC
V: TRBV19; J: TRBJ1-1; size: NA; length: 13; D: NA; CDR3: CASSGGQFTEAFF; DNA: TGTGCCAGTAGTGGAGGGCAGTTCACTGAAGCTTTCTTT
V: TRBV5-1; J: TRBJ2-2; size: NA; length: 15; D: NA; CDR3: CASNTRTDNTGELFF; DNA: TGCGCCAGTAACACGCGGACAGACAACACCGGGGAGCTGTTTTTT
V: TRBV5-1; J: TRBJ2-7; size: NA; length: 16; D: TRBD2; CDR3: CASSLALAGGVREQYF; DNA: TGCGCCAGCAGCTTGGCGCTAGCGGGGGGGGTCCGCGAGCAGTACTTC
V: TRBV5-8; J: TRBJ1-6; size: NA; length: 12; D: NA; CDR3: CASQGWDSPLHF; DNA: TGTGCCAGCCAGGGTTGGGATTCACCCCTCCACTTT
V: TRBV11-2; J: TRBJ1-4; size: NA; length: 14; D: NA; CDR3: CASSPGGAREKLFF; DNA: TGTGCCAGCAGCCCTGGGGGGGCACGGGAAAAACTGTTTTTT
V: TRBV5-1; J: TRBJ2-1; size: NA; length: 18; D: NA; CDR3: CASSPGQLRIYISNEQFF; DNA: TGCGCCAGCAGCCCAGGACAGTTGCGGATATACATTAGCAATGAGCAGTTCTTC
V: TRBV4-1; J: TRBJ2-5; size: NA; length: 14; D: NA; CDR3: CASSPGAAQETQYF; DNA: TGCGCCAGCAGCCCCGGAGCGGCCCAAGAGACCCAGTACTTC
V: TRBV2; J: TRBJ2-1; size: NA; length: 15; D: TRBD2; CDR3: CASHPGTSGLSEQFF; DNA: TGTGCCAGCCACCCTGGGACTAGCGGGTTGAGTGAGCAGTTCTTC